Each of the 3 T cell receptor beta chains below was sequenced from the same sample in a study of shared clonotypes between healthy human individuals. Profiled with immunoSEQ multiplex PCR; TCRdb holds only in-frame clones, not every one. The sample lists about a million clones; 70% to 80% were seen once. Sequencing input: memory CD4+ T cells from PBMCs. Subset here: CD45RA-negative fraction. Every receptor here comes from a man between 18 and 35 years old in good health. Some clones in this sample may be carry-over from other donors' samples.

This rearrangement joins TRBV6-5 to TRBJ2-7; 8 bases align to TRBD1. The CDR3 loop spans 15 amino acids. Germline values: CDR1 MNHEY, CDR2 SVGAGI. The junction had 7 bases not matched to a gene; V was cut back by 6 bases and J by 0 bases. The CDR3 bases are TGTGCCAGCAGCACCGGCGGGACAGGCTCCTACGAGCAGTACTTC. Translating gives CASSTGGTGSYEQYF.

There are many counts of this clone. The rearrangement links TRBV7-7 to TRBJ2-5; the D gene is possibly TRBD1 (6 bases). The V gene's germline CDR1 is SSHAT and CDR2 FNYEAQ (reference sequence). The CDR3 is 16 amino acids. Trimming shortened V by 0 bases and J by 5 bases, and 16 bases separated the two germline ends. The CDR3 is CASSLAPAGQGETQYF. CDR3 coding DNA: TGTGCCAGCAGCTTAGCCCCGGCAGGGCAGGGGGAGACCCAGTACTTC.

The genes are TRBV5-4 and TRBJ2-7; 10 bases align to TRBD2. Trimming removed 1 base from V and 12 bases from J; junction bases left unmatched: 7. The germline V gene encodes CDR1 SGHNT and CDR2 YYREEE (reference sequence). The CDR3 has 13 residues. CDR3 sequence reads: CASSLWLAGDPYF. The DNA for the CDR3 is TGTGCCAGCAGCTTGTGGCTAGCGGGAGACCCGTACTTC. The whole variable domain, remainder taken from reference TRBV5-4 and TRBJ2-7, is ETGVTQSPTHLIKTRGQQVTLRCSSQSGHNTVSWYQQALGQGPQFIFQYYREEENGRGNFPPRFSGLQFPNYSSELNVNALELDDSALYLCASSLWLAGDPYFGPGTRLTVT.